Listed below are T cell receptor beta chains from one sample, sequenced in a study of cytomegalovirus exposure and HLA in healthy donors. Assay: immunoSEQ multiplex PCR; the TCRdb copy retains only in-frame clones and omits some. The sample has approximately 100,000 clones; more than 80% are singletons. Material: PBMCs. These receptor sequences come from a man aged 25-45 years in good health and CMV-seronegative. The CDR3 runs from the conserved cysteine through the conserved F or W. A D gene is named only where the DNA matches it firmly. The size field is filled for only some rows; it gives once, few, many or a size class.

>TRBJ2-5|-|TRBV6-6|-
TGTGCCAGCAGCCCGACAGTTTGGTTATCATACTTC
CASSPTVWLSYF
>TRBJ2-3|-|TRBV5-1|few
TGCGCCAGCAGCCTGGCGGGGACTCAGGATACGCAGTATTTT
CASSLAGTQDTQYF
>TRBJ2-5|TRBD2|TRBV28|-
TGTGCCAGCAGATATAGCGGGAGAGGTTTAGAGACCCAGTACTTC
CASRYSGRGLETQYF
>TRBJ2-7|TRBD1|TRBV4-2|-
TGTGCCAGCAGCCAAGATCGGACAGGGTACTACGAGCAGTACTTC
CASSQDRTGYYEQYF
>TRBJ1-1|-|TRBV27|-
TGTGCCAGCAGTCCTGGGGAGGACACTGAAGCTTTCTTT
CASSPGEDTEAFF
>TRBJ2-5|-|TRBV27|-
TGTGCCAGCAGTTTCTCTAGTAGGGAGACCCAGTACTTC
CASSFSSRETQYF
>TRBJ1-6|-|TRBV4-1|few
TGCGCCAGCAGCCCCCTAGCGGAAAAGGGTCATTCACCCCTCCACTTT
CASSPLAEKGHSPLHF
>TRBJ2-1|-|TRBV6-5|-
TGTGCCAGCAGCCGAAGTTTACAGGGTGGGGAGCAGTTCTTC
CASSRSLQGGEQFF
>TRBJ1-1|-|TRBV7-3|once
TGTGCCAGCAGCACCATAGCAGGGATCACTGAAGCTTTCTTT
CASSTIAGITEAFF
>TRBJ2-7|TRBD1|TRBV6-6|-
TGTGCCAGCAGTTCAATGGGACAGGCCTCCACCTACGAGCAGTACTTC
CASSSMGQASTYEQYF
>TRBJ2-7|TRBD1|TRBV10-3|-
TGTGCCATCAGTGAGAGTCCGGGACAGGGGAACGAGCAGTACTTC
CAISESPGQGNEQYF
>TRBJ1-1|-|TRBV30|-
TGTGCCTGGAGTGTAAGGACAGAAACTCAAGCTTTCTTT
CAWSVRTETQAFF
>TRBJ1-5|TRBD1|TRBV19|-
TGTGCCAGTAGTAAGGGACAGAAAAGCAATCAGCCCCAGCATTTT
CASSKGQKSNQPQHF
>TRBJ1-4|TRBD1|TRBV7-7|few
TGTGCTAGCAGCGCCCGGACAGGGAGTGAAAAACTGTTTTTT
CASSARTGSEKLFF
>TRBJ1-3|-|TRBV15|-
TGTGCCACCAGCACCCCAAGAGGAGGAAACACCATATATTTT
CATSTPRGGNTIYF
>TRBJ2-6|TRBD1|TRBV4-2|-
TGTGCCAGCAGCCAAGAACTAGGGCAGGGGGCGGGGGCCAACGTCCTGACTTTC
CASSQELGQGAGANVLTF
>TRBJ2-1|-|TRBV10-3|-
TGTGCCATCAGTGATTTGGGCCTTGAGCAGGAGCAGTTCTTC
CAISDLGLEQEQFF
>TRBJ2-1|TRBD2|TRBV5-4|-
TGTGCCAGCAGCTTGGAGCGGGGGGCTCAGTTCTTC
CASSLERGAQFF
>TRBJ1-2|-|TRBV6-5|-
TGTGCCAGCAGTCCAGCCTATTCGCGGAACTATGGCTACACCTTC
CASSPAYSRNYGYTF
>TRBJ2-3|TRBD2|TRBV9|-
TGTGCCAGCAGCGTAAGGCTAGCGGCCCAGCCCCATACGCAGTATTTT
CASSVRLAAQPHTQYF
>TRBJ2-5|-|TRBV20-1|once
TGCAGTGCTAGACTCGAGACCCAGTACTTC
CSARLETQYF
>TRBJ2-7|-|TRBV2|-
TGTGCCAGCAGTTTAGCAATGAGTTACGAGCAGTACTTC
CASSLAMSYEQYF